The 27 T cell receptor beta chains below all came from one sample that was sequenced in a study of cytomegalovirus exposure and HLA in healthy donors (dated by TCRdb to the late 2010s). Library preparation was by the immunoSEQ multiplex PCR assay. For the multiplex PCR, a mixture combining 60 forward primers for TCR Vbeta segments and 13 reverse primers for TCR Jbeta segments was used. Sourced from immuneACCESS, this table was stored by TCRdb with only in-frame sequences that have V and J called. A share of the clones is absent; for the studies checked, an unresolved V gene accounts for under half, and the remainder has no known explanation. The table for this sample lists about 82,000 clones; 70% to 75% of them were counted only once. Together, the top ten hold 6% to 8% of the sample. The sample was PBMCs. The source of these receptors is a woman in her 50s in good health and CMV-seropositive.

The rearrangement uses TRBV30 and TRBJ2-5, with 8 bases aligning to TRBD1. TRBJ2-7 explains the end of the DNA better; the J call may be wrong. CDR3 length: 14 amino acids. Looked up from germline, CDR1 is GTSNPN and CDR2 is SVGIG (reference sequence). The CDR3 nucleotides read TGTGCCTATGCCGGGGGACAGGCAGCCTACGAGCAGTACTTC. This sequence encodes CAYAGGQAAYEQYF.

Concerning this clone: Other DNA variants within this sample encode the same CDR3. This rearrangement joins TRBV30 to TRBJ2-5; 8 bases are a match to TRBD2. Trimming took 0 bases from V and 4 from J; bases not matched to a gene: 7. The CDR3 runs to 15 residues. From germline, CDR1 is GTSNPN and CDR2 SVGIG (reference sequence). The CDR3 DNA reads TGTGCCTGGAGTGTTGGAGCGGGAGTGGGAGAGACCCAGTACTTC. It encodes CAWSVGAGVGETQYF.

This chain uses TRBV5-3 with TRBJ1-1, with TRBD1 as a possible D gene (6 bases). TRBV5-3 counts as an open reading frame of uncertain function. V lost 4 bases, J lost 0 bases, and 13 bases lay in between. CDR3 length: 15 amino acids. The CDR3 here is CARSGRTDMNTEAFF. The CDR3 DNA reads TGTGCCAGAAGCGGAAGGACAGACATGAACACTGAAGCTTTCTTT.

This sequence joins TRBV30 and TRBJ2-7; 8 nucleotides line up with TRBD1. Trimming removed 2 bases from V and 5 bases from J; junction bases left unmatched: 8. Germline loops: CDR1 GTSNPN, CDR2 SVGIG (reference sequence). The CDR3 contains 14 residues. This CDR3 is CAWSQGQGKNEQYF. In DNA, the CDR3 is TGTGCCTGGAGTCAAGGACAGGGAAAGAACGAGCAGTACTTC.

The gene calls are TRBV7-3 and TRBJ2-7; D unresolved. V lost 5 bases and J 0 bases, leaving 14 bases between the germline ends. The CDR3 totals 15 residues. The germline gives CDR1 SGHTA, CDR2 FQGTGA. CDR3 DNA: TGTGCCAGCAGCCAAGCTGGTAGCCCCTCCTACGAGCAGTACTTC. It translates to CASSQAGSPSYEQYF.

This clone was picked up many times. The rearrangement links TRBV2 to TRBJ1-4; 9 bases line up with TRBD1. The CDR3 covers 14 residues. V trimming: 7 bases; J trimming: 5 bases; junction bases outside the gene matches: 5. Germline CDR1 reads SNHLY; CDR2 reads FYNNEI. The CDR3 sequence is CASKSGTGNEKLFF. The CDR3 coding sequence is TGTGCCAGCAAAAGTGGGACAGGGAATGAAAAACTGTTTTTT.

The chain recombines TRBV28 with TRBJ1-1; D perhaps matches TRBD1 (6 bases). V was shortened by 6 bases and J by 5 bases, with 13 bases between the two germline ends. CDR3 length equals 13 residues. Germline loops: CDR1 MDHEN, CDR2 SYDVKM. For the CDR3, the DNA is TGTGCCAGCAGACCGACAGGCCTAACTGAAGCTTTCTTT. Protein: CASRPTGLTEAFF.

The chain links TRBV19 to TRBJ1-6, with D tentatively TRBD1 (6 bases). Looked up from germline, CDR1 is LNHDA and CDR2 is SQIVND (reference sequence). V was trimmed by 6 bases and J by 8 bases, leaving 17 bases between them. The CDR3 spans 15 residues. The DNA for the CDR3 is TGTGCCAGTAGAGGTCTCCAGGGGCCTCATTCACCCCTCCACTTT. Encoded protein: CASRGLQGPHSPLHF.

The rearrangement joins TRBV6-5 to TRBJ2-2; D not certain. Trimming pared 8 bases from V and 1 base from J, leaving 8 bases between. Germline CDR1 and CDR2: MNHEY and SVGAGI. The CDR3 is 13 amino acids. This CDR3 is CASSLWNTGELFF. DNA of the CDR3: TGTGCCAGCTCCCTGTGGAACACCGGGGAGCTGTTTTTT.

This clone was observed a single time. The chain joins TRBV29-1 to TRBJ2-5, with 7 bases that match TRBD1. The V gene's germline CDR1 is SQVTM and CDR2 ANQGSEA. CDR3 size: 12 residues. V shed 6 bases, J shed 5 bases, and the junction held 6 bases outside the gene matches. The CDR3 protein is CSVLQGKETQYF. CDR3 DNA sequence: TGCAGCGTGTTACAGGGGAAGGAGACCCAGTACTTC.

This chain joins TRBV19 and TRBJ1-4, with a weak D call TRBD1 (5 bases). V was trimmed by 5 bases and J by 8 bases, leaving 9 bases between them. Germline CDR1 is LNHDA and CDR2 is SQIVND (reference sequence). The CDR3 has 12 residues. CDR3 sequence: CASSPRGEKLFF. CDR3 bases: TGTGCCAGTAGTCCGCGGGGGGAAAAACTGTTTTTT.

This sequence joins TRBV25-1 and TRBJ1-2; TRBD1 is a possible D gene (5 bases). Germline assignment: CDR1 MGHDK and CDR2 SYGVNS. The CDR3 consists of 13 residues. V lost 2 bases and J 4 bases, leaving 8 bases between the germline ends. The CDR3 DNA sequence: TGTGCCAGCAGTGAACAGGGTTTCTATGGCTACACCTTC. Its translation is CASSEQGFYGYTF.

The V call is TRBV28, the J call TRBJ2-1; no clear D gene. The V gene lost 6 bases and the J gene lost 6 bases, with 15 bases spanning the gap. The CDR3 is 14 residues long. The germline V gene has CDR1 MDHEN and CDR2 SYDVKM. Here the CDR3 DNA reads TGTGCCAGCAGCACTATATTAAGTTCCAATGAGCAGTTCTTC. It yields the protein CASSTILSSNEQFF.

This rearrangement joins TRBV10-1 to TRBJ2-7; perhaps TRBD1 as D (6 bases). The CDR3 contains 15 residues. The V gene lost 0 bases and the J gene lost 0 bases, with 9 bases spanning the gap. Per the germline V gene, CDR1 is WNHNN and CDR2 is SYGVQD (reference sequence). CDR3 bases: TGCGCCAGCAGTGAGTCCCGGGACATCTCCTACGAGCAGTACTTC. Protein: CASSESRDISYEQYF.

The chain has TRBV7-6 and TRBJ2-7, with no clear D. Germline CDR1 reads SGHVS; CDR2 reads FNYEAQ. The CDR3 loop spans 11 amino acids. Trimming stripped 1 base from V and 6 bases from J, with 4 bases between. The CDR3 loop reads CASSLDGEQYF. As DNA, the CDR3 is TGTGCCAGCAGCTTAGACGGCGAGCAGTACTTC.

The chain combines TRBV9 with TRBJ1-1, with D unclear. Trimming removed 1 base at V and 7 bases at J, with 14 bases between. The germline gives CDR1 SGDLS, CDR2 YYNGEE. The CDR3 totals 14 residues. CDR3 in amino acids: CASSVNGLSSEAFF. For the CDR3, the DNA is TGTGCCAGCAGCGTAAATGGGTTATCTAGTGAAGCTTTCTTT.

The chain carries TRBV19 and TRBJ1-2; TRBD1 might be the D (6 bases). Germline V gives CDR1 LNHDA, CDR2 SQIVND (reference sequence). With 4 bases removed from V and 2 bases from J, the gap between germline ends came to 14 bases. The CDR3 has 15 residues. CDR3 sequence: CASSTDRSWNYGYTF. Here the CDR3 DNA reads TGTGCCAGTAGTACCGACAGGTCATGGAACTATGGCTACACCTTC.

V gene TRBV5-6 combines with J gene TRBJ2-7; 7 bases align to TRBD2. This CDR3 has 15 amino acids. The germline gives CDR1 SGHDT, CDR2 YYEEEE. V was clipped by 2 bases and J by 6 bases; unmatched bases: 11. CDR3 protein: CASSFEPGLWSEQYF. The CDR3 region has the DNA TGTGCCAGCAGCTTCGAACCGGGACTATGGAGCGAGCAGTACTTC.

Remarks on this clone: At one of its ends the junction is not consistent with the germline gene, which may arise from a read error. Here the CDR3 reads CASSPSGLAGEQYF. The CDR3, as DNA: TGTGCTAGCAGCCCCTCGGGACTAGCGGGCGAGCAGTACTTC. The rearrangement links TRBV7-7 to TRBJ2-7; TRBD2 aligns across 12 bases. The CDR3 has 14 residues. Germline CDR1 SSHAT, CDR2 FNYEAQ (reference sequence).

This clone showed up just a few times. The CDR3 region has the DNA TGTGCCAGCAGTGAAGCTGGGTGGGGGGGCAGGAGGAACGAGCAGTACTTC. As protein: CASSEAGWGGRRNEQYF. The rearrangement uses TRBV6-1 and TRBJ2-7; maybe TRBD2 (7 bases). V gave up 0 bases and J gave up 5 bases, with 20 bases separating them. Germline-derived CDR1 and CDR2 are MNHNS and SASEGT. The CDR3 runs 17 residues.

This chain links TRBV15 with TRBJ2-1, with a possible D match to TRBD2 (5 bases). This CDR3 comprises 11 residues. Trimming took 4 bases from V and 12 from J, leaving 10 bases between them. The germline CDR1 and CDR2 sequences are LNHNV and YYDKDF (reference sequence). The CDR3 DNA is TGTGCCACCAGCACGGGGATCGCGCAGTTCTTC. Its translation: CATSTGIAQFF.

This clone has a handful of counts. The chain carries TRBV30 and TRBJ1-1; 12 bases are shared with TRBD1. J gave up 7 bases and V 7 bases, and 4 bases lay outside the gene matches. CDR3 length equals 12 residues. Germline V gives CDR1 GTSNPN, CDR2 SVGIG (reference sequence). The CDR3 loop reads CALGQGAIEAFF. The CDR3 bases are TGTGCCTTGGGACAGGGGGCGATTGAAGCTTTCTTT.

The chain recombines TRBV7-9 with TRBJ2-1; 12 nucleotides agree with TRBD2. Looked up from germline, CDR1 is SEHNR and CDR2 is FQNEAQ (reference sequence). This CDR3 spans 17 amino acids. V trimming: 0 bases; J trimming: 6 bases; junction bases outside the gene matches: 6. The DNA of the CDR3 is TGTGCCAGCAGCTTAGCGTCTAGCGGGAGGGTTGGCAATGAGCAGTTCTTC. This codes for CASSLASSGRVGNEQFF.

The chain joins TRBV11-2 to TRBJ1-1; TRBD1 aligns across 9 bases. The CDR3 totals 17 residues. Trimming cost V 5 bases and J 0 bases; bases outside gene matches: 10. The germline CDR1 and CDR2 sequences are SGHAT and FQNNGV. The CDR3 sequence is CASSATGTGFVNTEAFF. The CDR3 DNA reads as TGTGCCAGCAGCGCTACCGGGACAGGGTTCGTGAACACTGAAGCTTTCTTT.

The rearrangement uses TRBV15 and TRBJ2-4, with D unresolved. Between the trimmed V and J ends, which lost 6 bases and 6 bases, there was a span of 12 bases. This CDR3 is 13 amino acids long. Looked up from germline, CDR1 is LNHNV and CDR2 is YYDKDF (reference sequence). The DNA for the CDR3 is TGTGCCACCAGGGGTTCCCCGGGAAACATTCAGTACTTC. Protein sequence: CATRGSPGNIQYF.

The chain combines TRBV27 with TRBJ1-5, with 7 bases matching TRBD1. V shed 0 bases, J shed 7 bases, and the junction held 6 bases outside the gene matches. The CDR3 covers 15 residues. Per germline, CDR1 MNHEY and CDR2 SMNVEV (reference sequence). CDR3 in DNA: TGTGCCAGCAGTTTATCGAGAACAGGGGTGCAGCCCCAGCATTTT. Amino acids: CASSLSRTGVQPQHF.

Here the CDR3 DNA reads TGTGCCAGCAGTGAAGAGGCAGGGGGCGTTTACGAGCAGTACTTC. Translated, it gives CASSEEAGGVYEQYF. The chain recombines TRBV6-1 with TRBJ2-7; 8 nucleotides agree with TRBD1. From germline, CDR1 is MNHNS and CDR2 SASEGT. The CDR3 runs to 15 residues. J was trimmed by 4 bases and V by 1 base; bases with no gene match: 6.